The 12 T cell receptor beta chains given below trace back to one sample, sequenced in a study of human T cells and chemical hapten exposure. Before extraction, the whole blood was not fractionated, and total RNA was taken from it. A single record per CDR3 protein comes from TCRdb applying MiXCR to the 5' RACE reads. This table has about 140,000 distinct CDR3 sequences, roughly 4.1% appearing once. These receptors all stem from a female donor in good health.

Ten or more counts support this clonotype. The CDR3 bases are TGTGCCAGTAGTATGCCGGGGGGCGTCCCGGCTTTCTTT. Translated: CASSMPGGVPAFF. The chain is built from TRBV19 and TRBJ1-1, with D tentatively TRBD1 (6 bases). V lost 3 bases and J lost 11, with 16 bases in between. CDR1 and CDR2 (germline): LNHDA, SQIVND (reference sequence). The CDR3 has 13 amino acids.

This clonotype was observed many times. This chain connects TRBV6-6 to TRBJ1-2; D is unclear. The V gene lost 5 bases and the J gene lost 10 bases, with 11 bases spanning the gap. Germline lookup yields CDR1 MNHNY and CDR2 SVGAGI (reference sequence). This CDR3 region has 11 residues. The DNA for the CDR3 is TGTGCCAGCAGTCGGACGGGAGTCTACACCTTC. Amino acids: CASSRTGVYTF.

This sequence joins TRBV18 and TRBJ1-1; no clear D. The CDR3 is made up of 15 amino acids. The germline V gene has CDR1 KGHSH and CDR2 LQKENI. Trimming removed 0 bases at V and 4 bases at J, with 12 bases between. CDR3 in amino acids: CASSPPTGVGTEAFF. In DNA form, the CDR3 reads TGTGCCAGCTCACCACCGACGGGAGTCGGCACTGAAGCTTTCTTT.

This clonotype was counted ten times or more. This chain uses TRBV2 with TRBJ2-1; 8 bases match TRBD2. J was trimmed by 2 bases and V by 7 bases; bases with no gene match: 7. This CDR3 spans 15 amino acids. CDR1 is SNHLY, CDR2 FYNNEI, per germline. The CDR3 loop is CASTPGRGAYNEQFF. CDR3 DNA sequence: TGTGCCAGCACCCCCGGGCGGGGGGCCTACAATGAGCAGTTCTTC.

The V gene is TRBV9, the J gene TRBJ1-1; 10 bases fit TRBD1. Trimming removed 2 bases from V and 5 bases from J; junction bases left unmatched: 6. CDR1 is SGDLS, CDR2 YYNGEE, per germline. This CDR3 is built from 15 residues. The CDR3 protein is CASSVATGGYTEAFF. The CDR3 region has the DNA TGTGCCAGCAGCGTCGCGACAGGGGGCTATACTGAAGCTTTCTTT. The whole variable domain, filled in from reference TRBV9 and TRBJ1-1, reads DSGVTQTPKHLITATGQRVTLRCSPRSGDLSVYWYQQSLDQGLQFLIQYYNGEERAKGNILERFSAQQFPDLHSELNLSSLELGDSALYFCASSVATGGYTEAFFGQGTRLTVV.

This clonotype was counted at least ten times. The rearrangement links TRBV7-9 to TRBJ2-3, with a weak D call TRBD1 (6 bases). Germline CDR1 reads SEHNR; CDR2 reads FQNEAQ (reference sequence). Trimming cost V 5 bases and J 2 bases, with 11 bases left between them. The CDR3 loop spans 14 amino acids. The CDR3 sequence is CASSRRQVTDTQYF. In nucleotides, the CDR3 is TGTGCCAGCAGCCGAAGACAGGTCACAGATACGCAGTATTTT.

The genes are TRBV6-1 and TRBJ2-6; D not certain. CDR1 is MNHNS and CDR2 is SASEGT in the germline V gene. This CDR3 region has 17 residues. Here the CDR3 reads CAINAWGSSSGANVLTF. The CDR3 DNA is TGTGCGATCAACGCTTGGGGTTCGAGCTCTGGGGCCAACGTCCTGACTTTC.

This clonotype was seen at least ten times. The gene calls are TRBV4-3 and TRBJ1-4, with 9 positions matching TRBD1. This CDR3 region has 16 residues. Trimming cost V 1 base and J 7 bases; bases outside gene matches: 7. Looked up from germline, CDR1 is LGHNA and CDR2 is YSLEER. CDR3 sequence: CASSQAPGQGGEKLFF. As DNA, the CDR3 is TGCGCCAGCAGCCAAGCCCCGGGACAGGGTGGTGAAAAACTGTTTTTT.

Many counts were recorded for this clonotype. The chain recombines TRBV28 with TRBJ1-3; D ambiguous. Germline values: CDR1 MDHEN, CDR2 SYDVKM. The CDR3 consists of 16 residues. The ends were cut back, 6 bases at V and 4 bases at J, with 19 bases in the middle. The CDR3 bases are TGTGCCAGCAGCTACCGGTCTGGAGCCCAAGGAAACACCATATATTTT. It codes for CASSYRSGAQGNTIYF.

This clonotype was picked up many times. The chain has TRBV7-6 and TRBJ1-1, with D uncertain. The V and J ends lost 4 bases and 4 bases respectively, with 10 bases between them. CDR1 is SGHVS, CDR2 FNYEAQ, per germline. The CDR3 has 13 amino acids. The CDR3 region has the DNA TGTGCCAGCAGCTCCGGAATTTCCACTGAAGCTTTCTTT. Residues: CASSSGISTEAFF.

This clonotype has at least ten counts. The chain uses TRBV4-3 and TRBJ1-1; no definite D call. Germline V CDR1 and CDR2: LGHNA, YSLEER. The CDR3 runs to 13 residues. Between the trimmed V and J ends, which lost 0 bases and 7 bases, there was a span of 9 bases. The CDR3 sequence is CASSQDLVREAFF. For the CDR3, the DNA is TGCGCCAGCAGCCAAGATCTTGTGCGTGAAGCTTTCTTT.

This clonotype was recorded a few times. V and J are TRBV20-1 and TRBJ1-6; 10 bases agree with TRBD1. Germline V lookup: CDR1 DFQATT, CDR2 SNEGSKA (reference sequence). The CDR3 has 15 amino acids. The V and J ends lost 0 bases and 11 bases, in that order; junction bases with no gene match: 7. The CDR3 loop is CSARELGTGVTPLHF. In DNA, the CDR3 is TGCAGTGCTAGAGAGCTAGGGACAGGGGTAACACCCCTCCACTTT.